This T cell receptor beta chain was observed in a study of response to subunit inactivated influenza vaccine. TCRdb itself ran the RT-PCR reads through MiXCR, one entry per CDR3 protein. The repertoire holds 600,000 to 850,000 distinct CDR3 sequences, 14% seen once, with roughly 7.6% in the top ten. There are 15 residues in the CDR3. V shed 6 bases and J 2 bases; nucleotides not matched to a gene: 7. Germline loops: CDR1 MDHEN, CDR2 SYDVKM. Overall study results and limits: T cells newly recruited by each seasonal influenza vaccination are few, the authors suggested.

Comment on this clonotype: The target antigen is unknown.

The sequence was collected from a man in his fifties who received an inactivated influenza vaccine. This specimen consisted of PBMCs from blood, obtained around 15 days before vaccination. This chain uses TRBV28 with TRBJ2-7, with 10 bases fitting TRBD2. This chain's CDR3 is CASRPLAGVTYEQYF. The CDR3 DNA is TGTGCCAGCAGGCCCCTAGCGGGGGTTACCTACGAGCAGTACTTC.